This T cell receptor (beta chain) was obtained from a study of cytomegalovirus exposure and HLA in healthy donors (dated by TCRdb to about 2017). Concerning the study at large: An earlier analysis of roughly 630 of the donors reported 250 to 300 Gb of sequence data and 117 million unique TCR beta sequences from 150 million to 200 million T cells. Roughly 310 gigabases of sequencing data and approximately 80 million unique TCR sequences were included in an early release covering roughly 700 HLA-typed donors. Of the roughly 400 genotyped donors, about 80% fell in the genetic ancestry cluster associated with self-reported Caucasian donors. The study aimed to test whether cataloging public T cell receptors could reveal signatures of past pathogen exposure. The T cell repertoires of under 700 subjects were profiled by immunosequencing and related to cytomegalovirus serostatus. In addition to the first cohort of hundreds of subjects, a separate validation cohort of 120 different subjects was used. To predict cytomegalovirus infection status, the study combined high-throughput TCR immunosequencing, statistical association of individual TCRs with disease status, and machine learning. To study patterns of TCR occurrence, a later analysis re-analyzed previously published TCR beta repertoires from 500 to 850 donors and added high-resolution HLA genotyping. The later analysis used no new phenotypic data to find candidate immune exposures, relying instead on TCR beta sequences and their occurrence across donors. An earlier analysis of 587 of the donors used high-throughput TCR beta sequencing to judge whether each TCR beta V gene segment behaved as functional or pseudogenic. Donor age, sex, ethnicity and CMV serostatus were compiled together with the repertoire data. Genome-wide SNP genotypes for about 55% of the roughly 670 donors were used in a later genetic analysis, which treated that subset as a discovery cohort. Every repertoire in the discovery cohort had been generated on one and the same sequencing platform. Both class I and class II loci were covered by HLA typing, at four-digit resolution. The number of typed donors differed by locus: roughly 629-640 for A, B, C, DRB1 and DQB1; approximately 520 for DQA1; approximately 600 for DPA1; and 450 to 480 for DPB1. About five DR-DQ haplotypes were handled as single units for association and clustering, since linkage in the cohort was strong. Across some 400 genotyped donors of the cohort, an average of approximately 220,000 unique TCR beta nucleotide sequences per donor were sequenced, and 15% to 20% of those sequences were non-productive. Broad study findings and their caveats: A group of highly shared sequence variants was considered likely to be a technical artifact of the sequencing pipeline. In a later analysis, HLA-associated TCR beta chains showed more clonal expansion and lower generation probabilities than non-associated chains that were equally common. A later analysis associated approximately 17,000 TCR beta sequences with specific HLA alleles at a false discovery rate of 0.05. In both the original and validation cohorts, the classifier was reported to diagnose cytomegalovirus status with high specificity and sensitivity. In the study, 150 to 200 TCR beta chains were listed as associated with cytomegalovirus. The presence/absence analyses assumed that sequencing depth was roughly uniform across donors, and that assumption may not be true. In vitro tests confirmed that three of the cytomegalovirus-associated TCR beta chains recognize cytomegalovirus antigens. In a later genetic analysis, a missense DCLRE1C variant was associated with V-gene and J-gene trimming of TCR beta chains, and the association was replicated in an independent cohort. A further reported finding was that TCR beta sequences accurately predicted the HLA-A and HLA-B alleles for most subjects in the first cohort. Because counts were too low, roughly 18 rarely observed V segments, including chromosome 9 orphons, were left out of the earlier analysis of some 600 of the donors. A later analysis found that TCR association rates varied across HLA loci, with DRB1 alleles showing the most associated TCRs and HLA-C alleles the fewest. Because some donors lacked HLA typing at each locus, the association tests relied only on the typed subset. The cohort was sequenced for TCR beta chains only, and without alpha or paired-chain data the features that could be detected were limited. According to the authors, the approach could potentially be generalized to other disease states and immunological phenotypes. CMV serostatus was the only immune exposure information available for the cohort. Most CMV-associated TCR beta chains appeared to be HLA-restricted in a later analysis, and the HLA associations seemed to be driven largely by CMV exposure. Strong co-occurrence of HLA alleles, especially DR and DQ, made assigning TCR associations to individual alleles difficult. Linkage disequilibrium might explain the correlated functional status among segregating V segments, but an unknown experimental factor could not be ruled out. A later genetic analysis reported fewer N-insertions in productive TCRs among donors in an Asian-associated ancestry cluster than the 666-donor mean. Broadly in line with IMGT annotations, most TCR beta V segments showed up in productive rearrangements about 90% or about 30% of the time in an earlier analysis of several hundred of the donors. A later analysis reported that several top co-occurrence clusters appeared linked to parvovirus B19, influenza, CMV and Epstein-Barr virus. Most TCR sequences were seen in very few donors, while some public TCRs were found in many individuals.

The library came from the immunoSEQ multiplex PCR assay. For the multiplex PCR, a mixture combining 60 forward primers for TCR Vbeta segments and 13 reverse primers for TCR Jbeta segments was used. The CDR3 region of rearranged TCR beta genes was amplified from genomic DNA by a multiplex PCR assay. On the Illumina HiSeq System, the amplified TCR beta libraries were sequenced as 87-base-pair reads. As for how the authors treated the data: In a later analysis, tens of millions of unique TCR beta chains were counted across the 500 to 850 repertoires, and roughly 11 million of these chains were shared by at least two donors. A nearest-neighbor algorithm error-corrected the raw reads and collapsed the reads into unique sequences, merging closely related sequences to remove PCR and sequencing errors. CDR3 sequences were aligned to IMGT reference sequences to assign V, D and J gene segments. For a sequence to be retained, a match of at least six nucleotides to both a V gene segment and a J gene segment was required. Rearrangements were called productive when the CDR3 lacked stop codons and stayed in frame with V and J; all others were non-productive. Following IMGT convention, CDR3 was defined as the stretch from the second conserved V-encoded cysteine to the conserved J-encoded phenylalanine. The earlier analysis of a few hundred of the donors excluded sequences that lacked an unambiguous match to a single V gene segment. In an earlier analysis of 587 of the donors, V segments were called functional above 56.7% productive rearrangements and were called segregating when the between-donor standard deviation exceeded 5%. A statistical classification framework was developed to diagnose cytomegalovirus status using the catalog of TCR beta chain sequences. V and J gene assignment, in a later analysis, came from comparing TCR nucleotide sequences with IMGT/GENE-DB human TR gene sequences. The TCRdist pipeline was used in a later analysis to assign CDR3 sequences and most-parsimonious VDJ recombination scenarios. A later analysis defined each TCR beta chain by its CDR3 amino acid sequence plus V-gene family, and excluded reads lacking a unique V-gene family. In a later analysis, fewer than 600 highly shared, low-generation-probability nucleotide sequences were removed to address suspected cross-contamination and a sequencing artifact. In a later analysis, a clonal expansion index for each public chain was calculated from normalized within-repertoire ranks of inferred template counts. In a later analysis, generation probabilities were computed using a VDJ recombination model fitted to out-of-frame rearrangements, and the results were checked against IGoR. Hypergeometric tests were used in a later analysis to score TCR-TCR, TCR-HLA and TCR-CMV co-occurrence, with a repertoire-size bias correction applied to the TCR pairs. A later analysis estimated false discovery rates by permuting HLA or CMV assignments 20 times. In a later analysis, co-occurring TCRs were grouped using DBSCAN, with TCRdist sequence similarity added in when clustering inside HLA-allele-positive subsets. Repertoires with fewer than 30,000 or more than 120,000 public chains, plus five repertoires with anomalous nucleotide sharing, were excluded from co-occurrence clustering. In TCRdb, the immuneACCESS table is reduced to in-frame sequences with V and J assigned. These tables do not hold every clone; where another copy was compared, an unresolved V gene accounts for under half, and the others remain unexplained. Clonal size and the V and J genes are those of that table, whereas D and trimming came from the DNA. The sample has 50,000 or so clones on record, about 70% of them singletons. The ten largest account for 6.3% of the sample.

Turning to this clone: There is no known antigen for this receptor. The input lacks base qualities; no much larger clone sits a single base away.

The cohort was made up of approximately 700 healthy bone marrow donors. At the time of sampling, all cohort members were nominally healthy, though unrecorded immune exposures were likely present. The donor tested CMV seronegative, placing the donor among the 350 or so seronegative members of the cohort. A peripheral blood sample was provided by each donor, and peripheral blood mononuclear cells were used for TCR beta sequencing. Genomic DNA was extracted from the blood cell samples with the Qiagen DNeasy Blood Extraction Kit. The sequencing input was PBMCs. The clonotype was recovered from a man between 25 and 39 years old in good health and CMV-seronegative.

The bases read TGTGCCAGCAGTGAACAGGGGAAGGGAGGCTACACCTTC. Translated, this gives CASSEQGKGGYTF. Recombination connected TRBV6-1 to TRBJ1-2, with a weak D call of TRBD1 (6 bases match). For CDR1 and CDR2, the germline V gene lists MNHNS and SASEGT. Between the V and J ends, shortened by 2 bases and 8 bases respectively, the junction contains 12 bases. The CDR3, cysteine through phenylalanine, is 13 amino acids long. The read is trimmed to its CDR3 DNA, 39 bases read in frame from base 1.